Below are 23 T cell receptor beta chains sequenced from a single sample in a study of T cells in Graves' hyperthyroidism and ophthalmopathy. The investigators amplified TCR beta CDR3 regions from RNA transcripts. Carried out on the TCR CDR3, a first-round RT-PCR used the HTBI primer set. MiXCR was run by TCRdb on the multiplex PCR reads, yielding one entry per CDR3 protein. Seen here are about 360,000 distinct CDR3 sequences, less than 15% observed once, and the top ten hold 9.2%. Sequences were obtained from blood. These TCRs come from a young woman with Graves' hyperthyroidism.

This clonotype has more than one count but fewer than ten. This chain links TRBV11-3 with TRBJ2-1; 9 bases align to TRBD2. The V gene end was trimmed by 10 bases and the J gene end by 1 base; junction bases not matched to a gene: 20. The CDR3 has 19 amino acids. In germline, CDR1 is SGHNT, CDR2 YENEEA. The CDR3 sequence is CANSPTSGKLWGSYNEQFF. The CDR3 nucleotides are TGTGCCAACAGTCCGACTAGCGGAAAACTCTGGGGATCCTACAATGAGCAGTTCTTC.

A remark on this clonotype: A much larger clone lies one base from this, so it may be a read error. The chain employs TRBV20-1 and TRBJ1-4, with 9 bases matching TRBD1. CDR3 length equals 15 residues. CDR1 is DFQATT, CDR2 SNEGSKA, per germline (reference sequence). Trimming at V came to 5 bases and at J to 10 bases, leaving 14 bases not matched to a gene. CDR3 sequence reads: CSAFPWTGEGGKLFF. The CDR3 nucleotides read TGCAGTGCTTTTCCTTGGACAGGGGAAGGTGGAAAACTGTTTTTT.

This chain links TRBV5-5 with TRBJ1-2; a possible D gene is TRBD1 (5 bases). Looked up from germline, CDR1 is SGHKS and CDR2 is YYEKEE (reference sequence). The CDR3 covers 17 residues. V was cut by 0 bases and J by 5 bases, with 20 bases left in between. The CDR3 DNA reads TGTGCCAGCAGCTTGGAGGAGGGGCAGCTTACCGTTTATGGCTACACCTTC. It encodes CASSLEEGQLTVYGYTF. The whole variable domain, remainder taken from reference TRBV5-5 and TRBJ1-2, is DAGVTQSPTHLIKTRGQQVTLRCSPISGHKSVSWYQQVLGQGPQFIFQYYEKEERGRGNFPDRFSARQFPNYSSELNVNALLLGDSALYLCASSLEEGQLTVYGYTFGSGTRLTVV.

This clonotype came up many times. This sequence joins TRBV12-3 or TRBV12-4 and TRBJ2-2; a possible D gene is TRBD1 (6 bases). The CDR3 has 15 amino acids. V lost 5 bases and J 4 bases, leaving 14 bases between the germline ends. The CDR3 DNA follows: TGTGCCAGCAGTCTCACAGGGTTCGGCACCGGGGAGCTGTTTTTT. This encodes CASSLTGFGTGELFF.

A note on this clonotype: A much larger clone differs by one base, so this may be a read error. V usage is TRBV7-9 and J usage is TRBJ2-3, with D possibly being TRBD1 or TRBD2 (5 bases each). Germline lookup yields CDR1 SEHNR and CDR2 FQNEAQ (reference sequence). CDR3 size: 14 residues. DNA of the CDR3: TGTGCCAGCAGCGCCGGGACCCCAGGAGATACGGAGTATTTT. Encoded protein: CASSAGTPGDTEYF.

The chain is built from TRBV6-5 and TRBJ2-2, with a possible D match to TRBD1 (6 bases). Germline lookup yields CDR1 MNHEY and CDR2 SVGAGI. The CDR3 extends over 15 amino acids. V lost 6 bases, J lost 2 bases, and 13 bases lay in between. This CDR3 reads CASSYRDTNTGELFF. The CDR3 nucleotides are TGTGCCAGCAGCTACCGGGACACCAACACCGGGGAGCTGTTTTTT.

The sample holds many counts of this clonotype. The V and J genes are TRBV2 and TRBJ2-5; 9 bases fit TRBD1. This CDR3 has 15 amino acids. Germline CDR1 SNHLY, CDR2 FYNNEI. Losses at the gene ends were 6 bases for V and 5 bases for J; bases not matched to a gene: 10. In DNA, the CDR3 is TGTGCCAGCAGGGTTAACAGGGGGCTATCGGAGACCCAGTACTTC. Translating gives CASRVNRGLSETQYF.

This clonotype was recorded many times. This chain uses TRBV6-2 or TRBV6-3 with TRBJ2-1, with 7 bases fitting TRBD2. The V segment lost 6 bases and the J segment 9 bases; nucleotides outside the gene matches: 8. The CDR3 sequence is 13 residues long. The germline gives CDR1 MNHEY, CDR2 SVGEGT. The DNA for the CDR3 is TGTGCCAGCAGACCGACTAGCCCTGGTGAGCAGTTCTTC. Its protein product is CASRPTSPGEQFF.

V is TRBV7-8 and J is TRBJ2-1; D is perhaps TRBD1 (6 bases). CDR1 and CDR2 from the germline V gene are SGHVS and FQNEAQ. Trimming shortened V by 4 bases and J by 3 bases, and 16 bases separated the two germline ends. The CDR3 is made up of 16 amino acids. The CDR3 is CASSSPKSGVYNEQFF. In nucleotides, the CDR3 is TGTGCCAGCAGCTCCCCTAAATCAGGGGTCTACAATGAGCAGTTCTTC.

In this sample, this clonotype turned up once. One end of the junction is discordant with germline, which a read error may explain. The chain joins TRBV12-3 or TRBV12-4 to TRBJ1-4; D ambiguous. This CDR3 is built from 12 residues. Here the CDR3 DNA reads TGTGCCAGCAGTCCCCGGCTCGAAAAACCGTTTTTT. This encodes CASSPRLEKPFF.

J is TRBJ2-3 and V is TRBV4-3, with TRBD1 as a possible D gene (5 bases). This CDR3 comprises 16 residues. CDR1 is LGHNA, CDR2 YSLEER, per germline. V lost 0 bases, J lost 0 bases, and 10 bases lay in between. The CDR3 protein is CASSQEGAGSTDTQYF. The CDR3 nucleotides read TGCGCCAGCAGCCAAGAAGGGGCAGGTAGCACAGATACGCAGTATTTT.

This clonotype was found many times. The chain uses TRBV28 and TRBJ1-3; D is perhaps TRBD1 (6 bases). The CDR3 is made up of 14 amino acids. CDR1 and CDR2 from the germline V gene are MDHEN and SYDVKM. V lost 4 bases and J 4 bases, leaving 11 bases between the germline ends. CDR3 sequence (DNA): TGTGCCAGCAGTTCACAGGGAACCGGAAACACCATATATTTT. It translates to CASSSQGTGNTIYF.

This clonotype was detected many times. V gene TRBV3-1 combines with J gene TRBJ1-2; D uncertain. The length of the CDR3 is 12 residues. Germline V lookup: CDR1 LGHDT, CDR2 YNNKEL (reference sequence). Trimming cost V 3 bases and J 7 bases, with 9 bases left between them. CDR3 residues: CASSHRVTGYTF. The CDR3 nucleotides read TGTGCCAGCAGCCACCGGGTAACTGGCTACACCTTC.

This clonotype has more than one count but fewer than ten. The chain recombines TRBV6-6 with TRBJ2-7; tentatively, D is TRBD1 or TRBD2 (5 bases each). Germline loops: CDR1 MNHNY, CDR2 SVGAGI (reference sequence). With 2 bases removed from V and 4 bases from J, the gap between germline ends came to 12 bases. The CDR3 runs to 14 residues. The CDR3 DNA reads TGTGCCAGCAGTTACGGCAGGGACCCATACGAGCAGTACTTC. Protein sequence: CASSYGRDPYEQYF.

The chain combines TRBV20-1 with TRBJ1-2; D remains ambiguous. This CDR3 comprises 14 residues. V was cut by 3 bases and J by 4 bases, with 15 bases left in between. Germline-derived CDR1 and CDR2 are DFQATT and SNEGSKA (reference sequence). CDR3 DNA: TGCAGTGCTAGCCTCAGTAGTGTGGGCTATGGCTACACCTTC. Its translation: CSASLSSVGYGYTF.

Comments on this clonotype: Since a much larger clone is just one base distant, this may be a read error. This CDR3 reads CASRPAGQGGADTQYF. Here the CDR3 DNA reads TGTGCCAGCCGCCCCGCCGGACAGGGGGGCGCAGATACGCAGTATTTT. The chain uses TRBV7-2 and TRBJ2-3, with 10 bases matching TRBD1. V trimming: 8 bases; J trimming: 4 bases; junction bases outside the gene matches: 12. The CDR3 is made up of 16 amino acids. Per the germline V gene, CDR1 is SGHTA and CDR2 is FQGNSA.

This clonotype was counted between two and nine times. The chain couples TRBV5-1 to TRBJ1-1, with D tentatively TRBD1 (5 bases). Germline V gene data show CDR1 as SGHRS and CDR2 as YFSETQ. With 0 bases removed from V and 1 base from J, the gap between germline ends came to 10 bases. The CDR3 is made up of 15 amino acids. In DNA form, the CDR3 reads TGCGCCAGCAGCTTGGCGGGGGACCCGAACACTGAAGCTTTCTTT. This encodes CASSLAGDPNTEAFF. The full variable domain, its missing parts supplied by reference TRBV5-1 and TRBJ1-1, is KAGVTQTPRYLIKTRGQQVTLSCSPISGHRSVSWYQQTPGQGLQFLFEYFSETQRNKGNFPGRFSGRQFSNSRSEMNVSTLELGDSALYLCASSLAGDPNTEAFFGQGTRLTVV.

This clonotype occurred many times. The rearrangement links TRBV13 to TRBJ1-2, with 7 nucleotides matching TRBD1. Germline V gene lookup returns CDR1 PRHDT and CDR2 FYEKMQ (reference sequence). Germline trimming cut 3 bases from V and 4 bases from J; bases unmatched to any gene: 8. This CDR3 is 15 amino acids long. The CDR3 spells CASSFTGASIYGYTF. The CDR3 region has the DNA TGTGCCAGCAGCTTTACAGGGGCTTCTATCTATGGCTACACCTTC.

On this clonotype: Given a much more abundant clone one base away, this may be a read error. V and J are TRBV7-2 and TRBJ2-7, with 8 bases matching TRBD2. CDR1 and CDR2 from the germline V gene are SGHTA and FQGNSA. The CDR3 has 12 amino acids. The CDR3 DNA reads as TGTGCCTGCAGCCCCGCGGGGGGAGAGCAGTACTTC. Protein sequence: CACSPAGGEQYF.

This clonotype has a count of ten or more. In DNA form, the CDR3 reads TGTGCCAGCAGCTTCTCCGCGGATGAGACCCAGTACTTC. This gives the protein CASSFSADETQYF. The chain is built from TRBV7-2 and TRBJ2-5; no clear D gene. This CDR3 is built from 13 residues. The V and J ends lost 3 bases and 5 bases respectively, with 10 bases between them. Germline V gene data show CDR1 as SGHTA and CDR2 as FQGNSA.

This clonotype was counted many times. This chain links TRBV18 with TRBJ2-2, with D possibly matching TRBD1 (6 bases). Per germline, CDR1 KGHSH and CDR2 LQKENI. This CDR3 is 17 amino acids long. V shed 8 bases and J shed 1 base, with 20 bases lying between them. The CDR3 DNA follows: TGTGCCAGCACGCCGACCGACCCGGGACAGAACACCGGGGAGCTGTTTTTT. As protein: CASTPTDPGQNTGELFF.

There are many counts of this clonotype. The chain joins TRBV7-2 to TRBJ1-5; no definite D call. Trimming took 5 bases from V and 0 from J, leaving 11 bases between them. From germline, CDR1 is SGHTA and CDR2 FQGNSA. The CDR3 has 15 residues. The CDR3 here is CASSPWSYSNQPQHF. The CDR3 DNA sequence: TGTGCCAGCAGCCCTTGGTCGTATAGCAATCAGCCCCAGCATTTT.

At least ten counts were recorded for this clonotype. This chain uses TRBV7-8 with TRBJ2-1, with 9 bases identical to TRBD2. CDR1 and CDR2 from the germline V gene are SGHVS and FQNEAQ. J lost 0 bases, V lost 7 bases, and 4 bases had no gene match. The CDR3 spans 15 residues. The CDR3 region is CASTRSGSSYNEQFF. The CDR3 nucleotides are TGTGCCAGCACCCGTAGCGGGAGCTCCTACAATGAGCAGTTCTTC.